Below are 32 T cell receptor beta chains sequenced from a single sample in a study of T-cell reconstitution after alpha-beta-depleted transplantation in children. Unique molecular identifiers were incorporated when the TCRbeta library was constructed. TCRdb re-analysed the PCR reads in MiXCR, keeping a single row per CDR3 protein. The sample yields approximately 70,000 distinct CDR3 sequences, just under 5% seen once. Specimen: PBMCs, mostly from graft donor cells, collected 180 days after TCRalphabeta/CD19-depleted stem cell transplant. The source is a boy under two years old who had a stem cell transplant for acute myeloid leukemia, so the T cells may come from the graft donor.

This clonotype was counted many times. V and J are TRBV7-2 and TRBJ1-2, with D tentatively TRBD1 (5 bases). CDR3 length: 17 amino acids. Germline V gene lookup returns CDR1 SGHTA and CDR2 FQGNSA. V lost 0 bases and J lost 7, with 21 bases in between. The CDR3 here is CASSLATAWPGTGGYTF. Here the CDR3 DNA reads TGTGCCAGCAGCTTAGCCACAGCATGGCCCGGTACAGGTGGCTACACCTTC. The full variable domain, in which reference TRBV7-2 and TRBJ1-2 provide the parts outside the CDR3, is GAGVSQSPSNKVTEKGKDVELRCDPISGHTALYWYRQSLGQGLEFLIYFQGNSAPDKSGLPSDRFSAERTGGSVSTLTIQRTQQEDSAVYLCASSLATAWPGTGGYTFGSGTRLTVV.

This clonotype was seen more than once but under ten times. CDR3 sequence (DNA): TGTGCCTCATGCCTCGGGACTAGCGGTTCAAATGAGCAGTTCTTC. This sequence encodes CASCLGTSGSNEQFF. The V and J genes are TRBV3-1 and TRBJ2-1, with 11 bases matching TRBD2. Losses at the gene ends were 11 bases for V and 7 bases for J; bases not matched to a gene: 13. Per the germline V gene, CDR1 is LGHDT and CDR2 is YNNKEL (reference sequence). This CDR3 comprises 15 residues.

This clonotype was counted ten times or more. The chain recombines TRBV12-3 or TRBV12-4 with TRBJ1-5; D not certain. V lost 0 bases to trimming and J lost 7 bases, with 7 bases between them. The CDR3 covers 13 residues. The CDR3 nucleotides read TGTGCCAGCAGTTTAGCCCATCAGCAGCCCCAGCATTTT. Translation: CASSLAHQQPQHF.

This clonotype came up many times. The rearrangement uses TRBV24-1 and TRBJ2-3, with a tentative D call TRBD1 (6 bases). The ends were cut back, 1 base at V and 0 bases at J, with 13 bases in the middle. Germline loops: CDR1 KGHDR, CDR2 SFDVKD. The CDR3 spans 17 residues. This CDR3 reads CATSDLVGQTSTDTQYF. DNA of the CDR3: TGTGCCACCAGTGATTTAGTAGGACAGACTAGCACAGATACGCAGTATTTT.

This clonotype appeared many times. The chain employs TRBV24-1 and TRBJ2-2, with unresolved D. The V and J ends lost 6 bases and 0 bases respectively, with 7 bases between them. Germline V gives CDR1 KGHDR, CDR2 SFDVKD. This CDR3 spans 14 amino acids. The CDR3 region is CATSPNSNTGELFF. The CDR3 bases are TGTGCCACCAGTCCCAATTCGAACACCGGGGAGCTGTTTTTT.

This clonotype has at least ten counts. The chain combines TRBV4-3 with TRBJ1-2; possible D gene TRBD1, 5 bases. V was cut by 4 bases and J by 5 bases, with 11 bases left in between. The CDR3 has 13 residues. The V gene's germline CDR1 is LGHNA and CDR2 YSLEER. Here the CDR3 DNA reads TGCGCCAGCAGCCCCGGGACGAATTATGGCTACACCTTC. Translation: CASSPGTNYGYTF.

This clonotype was counted ten times or more. V and J are TRBV7-8 and TRBJ2-2; 12 bases fit TRBD2. V was pared by 2 bases and J by 1 base, with 5 bases of the junction left unmatched. This CDR3 is built from 18 residues. Germline-derived CDR1 and CDR2 are SGHVS and FQNEAQ. CDR3 DNA sequence: TGTGCCAGCAGCTTATTACTAGCGGGGGGAGGGAACACCGGGGAGCTGTTTTTT. It encodes CASSLLLAGGGNTGELFF. Complete variable domain (other parts from reference TRBV7-8 and TRBJ2-2): GAGVSQSPRYKVAKRGQDVALRCDPISGHVSLFWYQQALGQGPEFLTYFQNEAQLDKSGLPSDRFFAERPEGSVSTLKIQRTQQEDSAVYLCASSLLLAGGGNTGELFFGEGSRLTVL.

This clonotype was observed at least ten times. This chain uses TRBV11-2 with TRBJ2-7, with a weak D call TRBD1 (6 bases). V lost 0 bases, J lost 3 bases, and 9 bases lay in between. There are 14 residues in the CDR3. Germline-derived CDR1 and CDR2 are SGHAT and FQNNGV. The CDR3 DNA follows: TGTGCCAGCAGCTTAGAGAAACAGGGCTACGAGCAGTACTTC. It is translated as CASSLEKQGYEQYF.

This clonotype appeared many times. The chain uses TRBV19 and TRBJ1-2, with TRBD1 identical over 7 bases. V trimming: 3 bases; J trimming: 10 bases; junction bases outside the gene matches: 8. CDR1 is LNHDA and CDR2 is SQIVND in the germline V gene (reference sequence). The CDR3 has 13 amino acids. The CDR3 DNA reads as TGTGCCAGTAGTATGACCGGGACAGATGACTACACCTTC. It yields the protein CASSMTGTDDYTF.

This clonotype was picked up many times. The CDR3 loop is CASCDRGRNEQFF. The CDR3 nucleotides are TGTGCCAGCTGCGACAGGGGGCGGAATGAGCAGTTCTTC. The V and J genes are TRBV6-5 and TRBJ2-1; 10 bases fit TRBD1. The length of the CDR3 is 13 residues. V trimming: 8 bases; J trimming: 7 bases; junction bases outside the gene matches: 5. The germline V gene has CDR1 MNHEY and CDR2 SVGAGI.

V gene TRBV21-1 combines with J gene TRBJ2-7; TRBD1 was called by the table and not checked on the DNA. TRBV21-1 is annotated as a pseudogene. This CDR3 has 17 amino acids. The CDR3 sequence: CASRRMAGTGSSYEQYV. CDR3 in DNA: TGTGCCAGCAGGAGGATGGCCGGGACAGGCTCCTCCTACGAGCAGTACGTC.

This clonotype was recorded at least ten times. The chain couples TRBV20-1 to TRBJ2-7; the D gene is possibly TRBD1 (6 bases). The CDR3 is 15 residues long. The germline V gene has CDR1 DFQATT and CDR2 SNEGSKA (reference sequence). V dropped 3 bases and J dropped 5 bases, with 20 bases sitting between them. The CDR3 sequence: CSASPSQGVRNEQYF. The CDR3, as DNA: TGCAGTGCTAGCCCTTCACAGGGAGTGAGGAACGAGCAGTACTTC.

This clonotype occurred many times. The chain uses TRBV29-1 and TRBJ1-4, with 8 nucleotides matching TRBD1. V trimming: 6 bases; J trimming: 5 bases; junction bases outside the gene matches: 8. CDR3 length: 14 residues. Germline V gene lookup returns CDR1 SQVTM and CDR2 ANQGSEA. Here the CDR3 reads CSVLPGQENEKLFF. DNA for the CDR3: TGCAGCGTCCTTCCGGGACAGGAGAATGAAAAACTGTTTTTT.

This clonotype came up many times. The CDR3 nucleotides read TGTGCCAGCTCACCTGGCCAGGGGGCCCAAGGTACCTCTGGGGCCAACGTCCTGACTTTC. It translates to CASSPGQGAQGTSGANVLTF. The chain joins TRBV18 to TRBJ2-6; 8 nucleotides match TRBD1. V lost 3 bases to trimming and J lost 0 bases; unmatched junction nucleotides: 13. Germline assignment: CDR1 KGHSH and CDR2 LQKENI. The CDR3 consists of 20 residues.

Ten or more counts support this clonotype. The rearrangement uses TRBV5-6 and TRBJ2-6, with 7 bases lining up with TRBD1. The CDR3 length is 15 residues. J gave up 2 bases and V 4 bases, and 3 bases lay outside the gene matches. Germline V gives CDR1 SGHDT, CDR2 YYEEEE. The CDR3 region is CASSLQGAGANVLTF. For the CDR3, the DNA is TGTGCCAGCAGCCTCCAGGGGGCTGGGGCCAACGTCCTGACTTTC.

This clonotype was counted ten times or more. V usage is TRBV19 and J usage is TRBJ2-5; D gene ambiguous. Trimming shortened V by 2 bases and J by 1 base, and 11 bases separated the two germline ends. This CDR3 contains 15 residues. The germline CDR1 and CDR2 sequences are LNHDA and SQIVND (reference sequence). The CDR3 DNA reads TGTGCCAGTAGTATACGTTACTACCCCCAAGAGACCCAGTACTTC. As protein: CASSIRYYPQETQYF.

The sample holds many counts of this clonotype. The chain uses TRBV30 and TRBJ1-5; D is uncertain. Between the trimmed V and J ends, which lost 3 bases and 1 base, there was a span of 13 bases. Germline-derived CDR1 and CDR2 are GTSNPN and SVGIG (reference sequence). CDR3 size: 15 residues. The CDR3 loop is CAWRDGSGSNQPQHF. In DNA form, the CDR3 reads TGTGCCTGGAGAGATGGATCGGGGAGCAATCAGCCCCAGCATTTT.

This clonotype was seen at least ten times. The J gene is TRBJ2-5, the V gene TRBV7-6, with D tentatively TRBD1 (5 bases). The CDR3 sequence is 14 residues long. The ends were cut back, 1 base at V and 5 bases at J, with 11 bases in the middle. In germline, CDR1 is SGHVS, CDR2 FNYEAQ. CDR3 sequence: CASSLGGGAETQYF. The CDR3, as DNA: TGTGCCAGCAGCTTAGGTGGTGGGGCCGAGACCCAGTACTTC.

This clonotype was observed many times. This chain joins TRBV27 and TRBJ1-6; D might be TRBD1 (5 bases). Trimming left V 8 bases short and J 3 bases short, with 17 bases between. The CDR3 is 16 residues long. Germline values: CDR1 MNHEY, CDR2 SMNVEV (reference sequence). DNA for the CDR3: TGTGCCAGCTCCTTTAGGAAGGGGCTCTATAATTCACCCCTCCACTTT. Amino acid sequence: CASSFRKGLYNSPLHF.

Ten or more counts support this clonotype. This chain links TRBV4-3 with TRBJ2-1, with D possibly TRBD1 on 6 matching bases. Germline values: CDR1 LGHNA, CDR2 YSLEER. The germline V and J ends were trimmed by 0 bases and 9 bases, with 15 bases remaining between them. The CDR3 consists of 15 residues. CDR3 nucleotide sequence: TGCGCCAGCAGCCAAGATCGCAGGGGCGGAAGTGAGCAGTTCTTC. It yields the protein CASSQDRRGGSEQFF.

This clonotype was detected many times. This rearrangement joins TRBV28 to TRBJ2-5; 7 bases align to TRBD1. Germline loops: CDR1 MDHEN, CDR2 SYDVKM. V was clipped by 4 bases and J by 3 bases; unmatched bases: 5. The CDR3 length is 14 residues. Here the CDR3 reads CASSSSDRKETQYF. CDR3 bases: TGTGCCAGCAGTTCCTCGGACAGGAAAGAGACCCAGTACTTC.

Ten or more counts support this clonotype. J is TRBJ2-1 and V is TRBV12-3 or TRBV12-4; TRBD1 might be the D (6 bases). This CDR3 has 16 amino acids. With 4 bases removed from V and 7 bases from J, the gap between germline ends came to 20 bases. For the CDR3, the DNA is TGTGCCAGCAGTTATGGACAGATTGGCTACACAAATGAGCAGTTCTTC. This translates into CASSYGQIGYTNEQFF.

This clonotype was seen ten or more times. This chain links TRBV11-2 with TRBJ2-1, with 12 bases matching TRBD2. Germline V lookup: CDR1 SGHAT, CDR2 FQNNGV. The CDR3 has 15 residues. Trimming removed 5 bases from V and 8 bases from J; junction bases left unmatched: 7. CDR3 region: CASSNLAGGNDEQFF. The CDR3 region has the DNA TGTGCCAGCAGCAATCTAGCGGGGGGGAACGATGAGCAGTTCTTC.

This clonotype showed up many times. CDR3 sequence: CAIRARGEQNTEAFF. The CDR3 DNA sequence: TGTGCCATCAGGGCCAGGGGAGAGCAGAACACTGAAGCTTTCTTT. The V call is TRBV10-3, the J call TRBJ1-1, with D perhaps matching TRBD1 (6 bases). V gave up 6 bases and J gave up 1 base, with 15 bases separating them. The V gene's germline CDR1 is ENHRY and CDR2 SYGVKD. This CDR3 is 15 amino acids long.

This clonotype was observed many times. The gene calls are TRBV5-1 and TRBJ2-1; TRBD2 matches at 12 bases. This CDR3 has 16 residues. Germline V gene data show CDR1 as SGHRS and CDR2 as YFSETQ. V was clipped by 0 bases and J by 12 bases; unmatched bases: 10. The CDR3 bases are TGCGCCAGCAGCTTGGCGTCTAGCGGGGGGGCTAGCCGGCAGTTCTTC. Encoded protein: CASSLASSGGASRQFF. The full variable domain, with the rest looked up from reference TRBV5-1 and TRBJ2-1, is KAGVTQTPRYLIKTRGQQVTLSCSPISGHRSVSWYQQTPGQGLQFLFEYFSETQRNKGNFPGRFSGRQFSNSRSEMNVSTLELGDSALYLCASSLASSGGASRQFFGPGTRLTVL.

Many counts were recorded for this clonotype. The chain links TRBV4-2 to TRBJ1-5, with D possibly being TRBD1 (5 bases). Germline V CDR1 and CDR2: LGHNA, YNFKEQ. Trimming shortened V by 0 bases and J by 1 base, and 13 bases separated the two germline ends. CDR3 length: 17 amino acids. The CDR3 loop is CASSQDPSAGSNQPQHF. CDR3 nucleotides: TGTGCCAGCAGCCAAGATCCCTCGGCAGGGAGCAATCAGCCCCAGCATTTT.

This clonotype was counted many times. This chain joins TRBV19 and TRBJ1-1; the D is unclear. The germline V gene encodes CDR1 LNHDA and CDR2 SQIVND (reference sequence). CDR3 size: 13 residues. The V and J ends lost 7 bases and 1 base respectively, with 10 bases between them. CDR3 DNA: TGTGCCAGTAAAGCCGACAAGAACACTGAAGCTTTCTTT. This codes for CASKADKNTEAFF.

This clonotype has a count of ten or more. The chain uses TRBV7-9 and TRBJ2-1, with D perhaps matching TRBD1 or TRBD2 (5 bases each). The V and J ends lost 5 bases and 6 bases respectively, with 17 bases between them. CDR3 size: 15 residues. The germline gives CDR1 SEHNR, CDR2 FQNEAQ (reference sequence). The CDR3 loop is CASSPGNGVFNEQFF. The CDR3 DNA is TGTGCCAGCAGCCCAGGGAACGGGGTTTTCAATGAGCAGTTCTTC.

This clonotype appeared many times. The chain has TRBV12-3 or TRBV12-4 and TRBJ2-5; D gene ambiguous. Trimming shortened V by 1 base and J by 5 bases, and 8 bases separated the two germline ends. The CDR3 covers 13 residues. The CDR3 protein is CASSLEARETQYF. CDR3 bases: TGTGCCAGCAGTTTAGAGGCTAGGGAGACCCAGTACTTC.

The table lists this clonotype with many counts. The junction differs from germline at one of its ends, possibly a read error. The J gene is TRBJ2-5, the V gene TRBV28; unclear D gene. Per germline, CDR1 MDHEN and CDR2 SYDVKM. The CDR3 covers 12 residues. The CDR3 loop reads CASGLGQETQYF. The CDR3, as DNA: TGTGCCAGCGGTTTGGGCCAAGAGACCCAGTACTTC.

This clonotype was counted ten times or more. The chain has TRBV5-1 and TRBJ2-7; either TRBD1 or TRBD2 may fit D (5 bases each). The length of the CDR3 is 14 residues. Deletions cut 2 bases from V and 6 bases from J, with 15 bases between. CDR1 SGHRS and CDR2 YFSETQ come from the germline V gene. DNA for the CDR3: TGCGCCAGCAGCTTCGGGACCCTTAACGTCGAGCAGTACTTC. As protein: CASSFGTLNVEQYF.

About this clonotype: A much larger clonotype is one base distant, so this may be a read error. The V gene is TRBV3-1, the J gene TRBJ2-3; D might be TRBD2 (5 bases). Germline V gives CDR1 LGHDT, CDR2 YNNKEL (reference sequence). The CDR3 consists of 15 residues. V was shortened by 6 bases and J by 1 base, with 14 bases between the two germline ends. In nucleotides, the CDR3 is TGTGCCAGCAGGCGTCAGGTCGGGGGCACAGATACGCAGTATTTT. Its protein is CASRRQVGGTDTQYF.